This TCR beta chain was found in a study of OX40 agonist ivuxolimab in advanced cancers. Assay used: immunoSEQ multiplex PCR; TCRdb lists only in-frame clones, some missing. This table holds roughly 32,000 clones, about four fifths found once. The CDR3 is 12 amino acids. Germline V gives CDR1 MDHEN, CDR2 SYDVKM. V gave up 3 bases and J gave up 3 bases, with 6 bases separating them. The receptor was isolated from an adult with an advanced solid tumor such as melanoma, head and neck, liver or kidney cancer. The sequencing used CD4+ or CD8+ T cells sorted from blood, collected in a trial of the OX40 agonist ivuxolimab. This sequence joins TRBV28 and TRBJ2-7; D is undetermined. CDR3 in amino acids: CASSFIDYEQYF. The CDR3 coding sequence is TGTGCCAGCAGTTTTATCGACTACGAGCAGTACTTC.